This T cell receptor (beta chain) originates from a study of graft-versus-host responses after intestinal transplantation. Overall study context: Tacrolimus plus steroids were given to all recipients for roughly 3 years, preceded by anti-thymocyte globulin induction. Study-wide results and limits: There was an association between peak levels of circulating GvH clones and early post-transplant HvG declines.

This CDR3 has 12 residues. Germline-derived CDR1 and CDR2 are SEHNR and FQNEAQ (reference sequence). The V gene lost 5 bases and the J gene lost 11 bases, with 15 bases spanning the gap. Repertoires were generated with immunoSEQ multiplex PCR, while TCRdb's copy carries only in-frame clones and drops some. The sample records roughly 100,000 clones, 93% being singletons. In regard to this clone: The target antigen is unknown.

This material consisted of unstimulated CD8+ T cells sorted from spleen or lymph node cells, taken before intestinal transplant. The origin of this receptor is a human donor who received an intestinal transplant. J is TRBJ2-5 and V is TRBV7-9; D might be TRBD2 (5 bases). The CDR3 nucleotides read TGTGCCAGCAGCCTTGGGGAATGGGAGCAGTACTTC. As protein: CASSLGEWEQYF.